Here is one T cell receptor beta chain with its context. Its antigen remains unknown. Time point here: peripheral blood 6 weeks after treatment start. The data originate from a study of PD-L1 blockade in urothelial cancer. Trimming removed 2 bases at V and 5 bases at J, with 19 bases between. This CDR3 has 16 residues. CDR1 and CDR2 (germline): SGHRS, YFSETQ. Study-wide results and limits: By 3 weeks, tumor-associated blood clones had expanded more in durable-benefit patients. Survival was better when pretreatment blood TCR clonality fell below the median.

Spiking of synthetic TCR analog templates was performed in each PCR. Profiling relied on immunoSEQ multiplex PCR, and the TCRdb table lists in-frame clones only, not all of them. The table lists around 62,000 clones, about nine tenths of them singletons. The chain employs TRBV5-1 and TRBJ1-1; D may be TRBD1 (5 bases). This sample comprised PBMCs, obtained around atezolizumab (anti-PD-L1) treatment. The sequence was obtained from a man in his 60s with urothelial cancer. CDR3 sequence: CASSFGGGRGLTEAFF. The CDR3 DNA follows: TGCGCCAGCAGCTTCGGGGGAGGCCGGGGCCTGACTGAAGCTTTCTTT.